These T cell receptor beta chains were read from a single sample in a study of vaccination and CD4 T cells after COVID-19. For these receptors, no antigen is known. TCRdb called the PCR reads again in MiXCR, with one record for every CDR3 protein. There are several thousand distinct CDR3 sequences in the sample; nearly 35% occur only once, and less than 30% lies in the top ten. Sequenced material: CD4+ T cells from blood, cultured in vitro. The receptors come from a human donor in good health. CDR3s include the opening cysteine and the closing phenylalanine or tryptophan. A D gene is named only where the DNA matches it firmly. Size values are once, few and many counts, or a class for expanded clones, and some rows have none.

NA TRBJ1-2 TRBV11-1 NA TGTGCCAGCAGCTTGGTTACAGGGAGGGTCTGGTATGGCTACACCTTC CASSLVTGRVWYGYTF
NA TRBJ1-1 TRBV4-2 NA TGTGCCAGCATGAGAGCCACTGAAGCTTTCTTT CASMRATEAFF
NA TRBJ2-6 TRBV20-1 few TGCAGTGCTAGGGTTACAGGTGCTGGGGCCAACGTCCTGACTTTC CSARVTGAGANVLTF
NA TRBJ1-1 TRBV5-1 NA TGCGCCAGCAGCTTGCAGTCAGTACTAACCACTGAAGCTTTCTTT CASSLQSVLTTEAFF
NA TRBJ2-7 TRBV21-1 NA TGTGCCAGCAGCAAACTCCGGGGGGGCTACGAGCAGTACTTC CASSKLRGGYEQYF
NA TRBJ1-5 TRBV20-1 few TGCAGTGCTAGAGCCGGGGTGGCTGGGATAGGCCAGCCCCAGCATTTT CSARAGVAGIGQPQHF
NA TRBJ2-3 TRBV7-8 once TGTGCCAGCAGCTCGGTGCAAGCAGATACGCAGTATTTT CASSSVQADTQYF
TRBD1 TRBJ1-2 TRBV6-1 NA TGTGCCAGCAGATCAACACCTGACAGGGTTGGCTACACCTTC CASRSTPDRVGYTF
NA TRBJ1-2 TRBV3-1 NA TGTGCCAGCAGCCAACGCGCGCGGCGTGGCTACACCTTC CASSQRARRGYTF
NA TRBJ1-2 TRBV7-2 few TGTGCCAGCAGCTCCGTAGCGTGGGGGTTATCGGGTGGCTACACCTTC CASSSVAWGLSGGYTF
NA TRBJ2-2 TRBV12-3/TRBV12-4 NA TGTGCCAGCAGTAGGGTGGCGGGGGAGCTGTTTTTT CASSRVAGELFF
NA TRBJ2-3 TRBV20-1 few TGCAGTGCGCCAGAGGGGGGCAGCGCAGATACGCAGTATTTT CSAPEGGSADTQYF
NA TRBJ1-5 TRBV10-3 once TGTGCCATCAGTGCAACCTCAGGGTCCGTACAGCCCCAGCATTTT CAISATSGSVQPQHF
NA TRBJ2-3 TRBV7-9 few TGTGCCAGCAGTCTAACCGGGACAGATACGCAGTATTTT CASSLTGTDTQYF